One sample yielded the 17 T cell receptor beta chains listed below, sequenced in a study of OX40 agonist ivuxolimab in advanced cancers. Method: immunoSEQ multiplex PCR; TCRdb's copy keeps in-frame clones and lacks some. The sample holds about 74,000 clones, 86% seen once. The material sequenced was CD4+ or CD8+ T cells sorted from blood, taken in a trial of the OX40 agonist ivuxolimab. These receptors were taken from an adult with an advanced solid tumor such as melanoma, head and neck, liver or kidney cancer.

This chain links TRBV7-9 with TRBJ1-2; weak D call: TRBD1 (6 bases). V was cut by 5 bases and J by 4 bases, with 14 bases left in between. Per germline, CDR1 SEHNR and CDR2 FQNEAQ (reference sequence). The CDR3 contains 14 residues. The CDR3 sequence: CASSVQGIGYGYTF. CDR3 nucleotides: TGTGCCAGCAGCGTCCAGGGGATCGGCTATGGCTACACCTTC.

V usage is TRBV11-2 and J usage is TRBJ1-3, with D uncertain. This CDR3 is built from 14 residues. Germline V lookup: CDR1 SGHAT, CDR2 FQNNGV. V lost 1 base and J lost 4, with 8 bases in between. The CDR3 DNA is TGTGCCAGCAGCTTAGGACGGGGAGGAAACACCATATATTTT. As protein: CASSLGRGGNTIYF.

CDR3 residues: CASSPTGNSGANVLTF. Written as DNA, the CDR3 is TGTGCCAGCTCACCGACAGGGAACTCTGGGGCCAACGTCCTGACTTTC. The rearrangement links TRBV18 to TRBJ2-6, with 7 bases identical to TRBD1. Germline V gene sequence: CDR1 KGHSH, CDR2 LQKENI. With 3 bases clipped from V and 0 bases from J, the junction kept 2 bases outside the gene matches. CDR3 size: 16 residues.

This clone was observed once. The rearrangement joins TRBV30 to TRBJ1-1, with unresolved D. V lost 5 bases and J 2 bases, leaving 12 bases between the germline ends. The CDR3 extends over 13 amino acids. In germline, CDR1 is GTSNPN, CDR2 SVGIG (reference sequence). The CDR3 here is CAWGKHRNTEAFF. Here the CDR3 DNA reads TGTGCCTGGGGCAAACACCGCAACACTGAAGCTTTCTTT.

This chain joins TRBV29-1 and TRBJ1-1, with D maybe TRBD1 (6 bases). The CDR3 has 13 amino acids. CDR1 is SQVTM and CDR2 is ANQGSEA in the germline V gene. Trimming removed 7 bases from V and 0 bases from J, with 12 bases in between. In DNA, the CDR3 is TGCAGCGGGGACACGGGTCTGAACACTGAAGCTTTCTTT. Amino acids: CSGDTGLNTEAFF.

V usage is TRBV19 and J usage is TRBJ2-4; 13 bases are shared with TRBD2. V lost 6 bases and J lost 8; bases outside the gene matches: 10. The germline V gene has CDR1 LNHDA and CDR2 SQIVND (reference sequence). The CDR3 covers 16 residues. Written as DNA, the CDR3 is TGTGCCAGTAGGGGACTAGCGGGATTGAAGGGGGACATTCAGTACTTC. Its translation is CASRGLAGLKGDIQYF.

The chain couples TRBV6-1 to TRBJ2-5; D unclear. The CDR3 loop spans 15 amino acids. With 4 bases removed from V and 5 bases from J, the gap between germline ends came to 17 bases. The germline CDR1 and CDR2 sequences are MNHNS and SASEGT. The CDR3 loop is CASSGRVVNGETQYF. CDR3 DNA sequence: TGTGCCAGCAGTGGTCGCGTGGTAAATGGGGAGACCCAGTACTTC.

This clone was counted once. In DNA, the CDR3 is TGCAGCGTTCAAGTGAACACTGAAGCTTTCTTT. Amino acids: CSVQVNTEAFF. The chain combines TRBV29-1 with TRBJ1-1, with D uncertain. The CDR3 consists of 11 residues. The germline gives CDR1 SQVTM, CDR2 ANQGSEA. Trimming removed 5 bases at V and 0 bases at J, with 4 bases between.

J is TRBJ1-2 and V is TRBV14; tentatively, D is TRBD1 (5 bases). CDR3 length equals 13 residues. Germline V lookup: CDR1 SGHDN, CDR2 FVKESK. V gave up 0 bases and J gave up 8 bases, with 10 bases separating them. The CDR3 is CASSQDWGWGYTF. Written as DNA, the CDR3 is TGTGCCAGCAGCCAAGATTGGGGCTGGGGCTACACCTTC.

This chain uses TRBV30 with TRBJ1-2; D remains unclear. Per germline, CDR1 GTSNPN and CDR2 SVGIG (reference sequence). Trimming stripped 0 bases from V and 0 bases from J, with 17 bases between. The CDR3 runs to 17 residues. The CDR3 DNA reads TGTGCCTGGAGTGTACGGTTGGGAACTAGAACTAACTATGGCTACACCTTC. Protein sequence: CAWSVRLGTRTNYGYTF.

The chain combines TRBV9 with TRBJ1-2; weak D call: TRBD1 (5 bases). The CDR3 sequence is 14 residues long. Germline V gene lookup returns CDR1 SGDLS and CDR2 YYNGEE. V was trimmed by 3 bases and J by 4 bases, leaving 13 bases between them. The CDR3 coding sequence is TGTGCCAGCAGCGGGGGCTTGGGGCCCTATGGCTACACCTTC. Translated, it gives CASSGGLGPYGYTF. The complete variable domain, with remaining parts taken from reference TRBV9 and TRBJ1-2, reads DSGVTQTPKHLITATGQRVTLRCSPRSGDLSVYWYQQSLDQGLQFLIQYYNGEERAKGNILERFSAQQFPDLHSELNLSSLELGDSALYFCASSGGLGPYGYTFGSGTRLTVV.

The rearrangement joins TRBV19 to TRBJ2-5; the D gene is possibly TRBD1 (5 bases). The germline V and J ends were trimmed by 1 base and 3 bases, with 12 bases remaining between them. CDR1 is LNHDA, CDR2 SQIVND, per germline (reference sequence). The CDR3 loop spans 15 amino acids. CDR3 in amino acids: CASSIVSQGKETQYF. CDR3 bases: TGTGCCAGTAGTATAGTCTCCCAGGGAAAAGAGACCCAGTACTTC.

The CDR3 DNA reads as TGCAGCGCCGGACCTCGCCCCTACGAGCAGTACTTC. This codes for CSAGPRPYEQYF. The gene calls are TRBV29-1 and TRBJ2-7; D uncertain. Germline loops: CDR1 SQVTM, CDR2 ANQGSEA. V lost 7 bases to trimming and J lost 2 bases, with 12 bases between them. There are 12 residues in the CDR3.

The chain joins TRBV27 to TRBJ2-2, with D possibly matching TRBD1 (6 bases). CDR3 length: 14 amino acids. The germline gives CDR1 MNHEY, CDR2 SMNVEV (reference sequence). Trimming cost V 6 bases and J 0 bases, with 8 bases left between them. CDR3 sequence reads: CASSHRANTGELFF. In DNA, the CDR3 is TGTGCCAGCAGCCACAGGGCGAACACCGGGGAGCTGTTTTTT.

The genes are TRBV28 and TRBJ1-5; TRBD1 might be the D (5 bases). In germline, CDR1 is MDHEN, CDR2 SYDVKM. CDR3 size: 15 residues. The V and J ends lost 5 bases and 3 bases respectively, with 14 bases between them. CDR3 coding DNA: TGTGCCAGCAGTGGGGGAGGAGGCCTCAATCAGCCCCAGCATTTT. Residues: CASSGGGGLNQPQHF.

CDR3 DNA sequence: TGTGCCAGCAGCTTAATAGGGTCAGGTGAAGCTTTCTTT. Its translation: CASSLIGSGEAFF. The gene calls are TRBV7-3 and TRBJ1-1; D gene uncertain. The ends were cut back, 1 base at V and 7 bases at J, with 10 bases in the middle. The germline gives CDR1 SGHTA, CDR2 FQGTGA. The CDR3 has 13 residues.

This clone was seen once. The genes are TRBV4-2 and TRBJ2-1; 9 nucleotides agree with TRBD2. Germline CDR1 LGHNA, CDR2 YNFKEQ. This CDR3 spans 17 amino acids. Losses at the gene ends were 0 bases for V and 3 bases for J; bases not matched to a gene: 6. CDR3 sequence: CASSQDLETSGYNEQFF. CDR3 nucleotides: TGTGCCAGCAGCCAAGATCTCGAGACTAGCGGCTACAATGAGCAGTTCTTC.